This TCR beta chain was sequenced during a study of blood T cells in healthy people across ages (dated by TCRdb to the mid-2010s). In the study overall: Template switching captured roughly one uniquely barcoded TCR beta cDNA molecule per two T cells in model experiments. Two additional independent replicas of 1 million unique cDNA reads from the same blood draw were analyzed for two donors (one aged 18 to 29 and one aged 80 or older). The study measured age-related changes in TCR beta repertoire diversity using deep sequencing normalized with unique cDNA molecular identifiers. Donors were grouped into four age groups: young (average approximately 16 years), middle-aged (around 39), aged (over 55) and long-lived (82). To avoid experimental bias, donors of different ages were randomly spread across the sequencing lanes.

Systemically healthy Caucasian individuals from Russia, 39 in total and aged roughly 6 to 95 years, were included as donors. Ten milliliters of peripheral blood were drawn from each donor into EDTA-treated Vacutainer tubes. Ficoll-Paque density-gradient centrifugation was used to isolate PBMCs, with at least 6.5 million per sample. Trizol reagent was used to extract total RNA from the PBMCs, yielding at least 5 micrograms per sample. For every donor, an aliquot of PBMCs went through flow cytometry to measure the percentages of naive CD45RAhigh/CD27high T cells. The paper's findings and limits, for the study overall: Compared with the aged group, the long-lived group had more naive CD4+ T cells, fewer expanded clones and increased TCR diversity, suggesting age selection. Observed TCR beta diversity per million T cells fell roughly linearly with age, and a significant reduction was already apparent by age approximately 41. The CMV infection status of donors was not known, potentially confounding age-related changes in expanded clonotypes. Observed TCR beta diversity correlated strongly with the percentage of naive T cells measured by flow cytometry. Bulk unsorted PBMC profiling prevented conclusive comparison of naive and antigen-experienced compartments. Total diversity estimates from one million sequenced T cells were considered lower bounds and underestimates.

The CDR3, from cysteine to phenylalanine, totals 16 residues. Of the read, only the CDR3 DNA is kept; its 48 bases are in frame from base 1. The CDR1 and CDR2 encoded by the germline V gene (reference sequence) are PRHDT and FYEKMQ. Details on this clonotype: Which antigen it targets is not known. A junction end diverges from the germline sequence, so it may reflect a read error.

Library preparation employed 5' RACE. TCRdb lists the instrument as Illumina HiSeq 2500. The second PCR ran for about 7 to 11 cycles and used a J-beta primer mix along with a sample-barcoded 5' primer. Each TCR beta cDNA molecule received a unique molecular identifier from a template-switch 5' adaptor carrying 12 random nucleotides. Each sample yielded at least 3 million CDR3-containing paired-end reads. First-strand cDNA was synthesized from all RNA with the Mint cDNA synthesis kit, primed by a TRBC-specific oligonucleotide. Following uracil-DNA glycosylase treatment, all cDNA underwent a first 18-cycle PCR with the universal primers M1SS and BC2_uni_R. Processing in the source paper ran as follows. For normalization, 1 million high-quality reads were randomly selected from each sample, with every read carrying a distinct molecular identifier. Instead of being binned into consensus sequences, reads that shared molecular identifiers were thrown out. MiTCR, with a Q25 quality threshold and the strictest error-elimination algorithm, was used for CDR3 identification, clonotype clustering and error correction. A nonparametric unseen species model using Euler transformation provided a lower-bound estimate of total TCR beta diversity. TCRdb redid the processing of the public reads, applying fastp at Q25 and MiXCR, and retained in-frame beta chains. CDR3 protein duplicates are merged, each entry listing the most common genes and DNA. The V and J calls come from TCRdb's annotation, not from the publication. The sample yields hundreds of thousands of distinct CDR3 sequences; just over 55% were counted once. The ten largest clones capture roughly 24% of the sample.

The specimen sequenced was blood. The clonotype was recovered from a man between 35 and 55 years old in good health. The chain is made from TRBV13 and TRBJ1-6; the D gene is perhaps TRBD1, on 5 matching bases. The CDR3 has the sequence CASSLGTATRTSPLHF. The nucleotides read TGTGCTAGCAGCTTAGGGACGGCGACCCGCACCTCACCCCTCCACTTT. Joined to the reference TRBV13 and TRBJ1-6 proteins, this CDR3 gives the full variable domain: AAGVIQSPRHLIKEKRETATLKCYPIPRHDTVYWYQQGPGQDPQFLISFYEKMQSDKGSIPDRFSAQQFSDYHSELNMSSLELGDSALYFCASSLGTATRTSPLHFGNGTRLTVT.